These 32 T cell receptor beta chains were all obtained from the same sample, sequenced in a study of blood T cells in healthy people across ages. Primed by a sample-barcoded 5' primer and a J-beta primer mix, a second PCR proceeded for about 7 to 12 cycles. A single record per CDR3 protein comes from TCRdb applying MiXCR to the 5' RACE reads. The table includes 1.4 million to 1.5 million distinct CDR3 sequences, 42% detected once. The sequenced material came from blood. These receptors were collected from a woman aged 18-29 years in good health.

The chain recombines TRBV9 with TRBJ2-5; 15 positions agree with TRBD2. The V segment lost 3 bases and the J segment 2 bases; nucleotides outside the gene matches: 5. Germline V gene data show CDR1 as SGDLS and CDR2 as YYNGEE. CDR3 length: 17 residues. This CDR3 reads CASSGGLAGGVQETQYF. CDR3 nucleotides: TGTGCCAGCAGCGGAGGACTAGCGGGGGGGGTACAAGAGACCCAGTACTTC.

The J gene is TRBJ1-1, the V gene TRBV9; TRBD1 might be the D (5 bases). Germline V CDR1 and CDR2: SGDLS, YYNGEE. The CDR3 runs to 18 residues. V was clipped by 3 bases and J by 1 base, with 22 bases between them. The CDR3 sequence: CASSAGGRGPLQNTEAFF. CDR3 coding DNA: TGTGCCAGCAGCGCGGGGGGGAGGGGTCCCTTGCAGAACACTGAAGCTTTCTTT.

V and J are TRBV3-1 and TRBJ2-1, with 8 bases aligning to TRBD2. Germline CDR1 is LGHDT and CDR2 is YNNKEL (reference sequence). This CDR3 comprises 15 residues. The V and J ends lost 0 bases and 10 bases, in that order; junction bases with no gene match: 8. In DNA form, the CDR3 reads TGTGCCAGCAGCCAAGATCTGGCGGGAGGTTGGGAGCAGTTCTTC. It yields the protein CASSQDLAGGWEQFF.

This chain uses TRBV7-3 with TRBJ2-3; tentatively, D is TRBD2 (5 bases). The CDR3 covers 16 residues. Germline CDR1 is SGHTA and CDR2 is FQGTGA. The V gene lost 1 base and the J gene lost 3 bases, with 14 bases spanning the gap. CDR3 in amino acids: CASSLSPEGITDTQYF. In DNA form, the CDR3 reads TGTGCCAGCAGCTTAAGTCCAGAGGGCATTACAGATACGCAGTATTTT.

This clonotype was seen a handful of times. The genes are TRBV20-1 and TRBJ1-1; no clear D gene. The CDR3 is 12 amino acids. CDR1 and CDR2 from the germline V gene are DFQATT and SNEGSKA (reference sequence). V lost 5 bases to trimming and J lost 1 base, with 8 bases between them. The CDR3 DNA reads as TGCAGTGCTTTCCGGCCGAACACTGAAGCTTTCTTT. As protein: CSAFRPNTEAFF.

This clonotype was seen more than once but under ten times. The J gene is TRBJ2-1, the V gene TRBV20-1; D not resolved. V was clipped by 7 bases and J by 1 base, with 8 bases between them. The CDR3 sequence is 12 residues long. CDR1 is DFQATT, CDR2 SNEGSKA, per germline (reference sequence). DNA of the CDR3: TGCAGTGGAGGAAGGTCCTACAATGAGCAGTTCTTC. This translates into CSGGRSYNEQFF.

V usage is TRBV5-4 and J usage is TRBJ2-3; D is possibly TRBD1 or TRBD2 (5 bases each). V lost 7 bases and J lost 6, with 21 bases in between. The CDR3 is made up of 15 amino acids. CDR1 SGHNT and CDR2 YYREEE come from the germline V gene (reference sequence). The CDR3 DNA follows: TGTGCCAGCCCTCCGCTGTCAGGGACCACTGATACGCAGTATTTT. It specifies CASPPLSGTTDTQYF.

This clonotype has only a few counts. This chain connects TRBV10-3 to TRBJ1-6, with unresolved D. In germline, CDR1 is ENHRY, CDR2 SYGVKD. The length of the CDR3 is 15 residues. Trimming took off 3 bases at V and 8 bases at J, with 14 bases between the two ends. DNA of the CDR3: TGTGCCATCAGTGATTCAATGATTATGGATTCACCCCTCCACTTT. Its protein product is CAISDSMIMDSPLHF.

This clonotype was observed a handful of times. The chain links TRBV18 to TRBJ2-3; D may be TRBD2 (5 bases). The CDR3 contains 13 residues. Germline assignment: CDR1 KGHSH and CDR2 LQKENI. Between the trimmed V and J ends, which lost 6 bases and 6 bases, there was a span of 13 bases. The CDR3 nucleotides read TGTGCCAGCTCTCGCCTAGCAGCGGATACGCAGTATTTT. It encodes CASSRLAADTQYF.

The chain links TRBV9 to TRBJ1-1; unclear D gene. This CDR3 spans 13 amino acids. V was clipped by 1 base and J by 1 base, with 5 bases between them. Germline assignment: CDR1 SGDLS and CDR2 YYNGEE. This CDR3 reads CASSVIPNTEAFF. CDR3 sequence (DNA): TGTGCCAGCAGCGTAATCCCGAACACTGAAGCTTTCTTT.

This clonotype has just a few counts. The chain uses TRBV12-3 or TRBV12-4 and TRBJ1-1; possibly TRBD1 for D (6 bases). There are 14 residues in the CDR3. V was shortened by 6 bases and J by 2 bases, with 13 bases between the two germline ends. CDR3 region: CASSQGTYNTEAFF. As DNA, the CDR3 is TGTGCCAGCAGCCAAGGGACATACAACACTGAAGCTTTCTTT.

This chain connects TRBV5-1 to TRBJ2-3, with 11 positions matching TRBD2. V lost 4 bases to trimming and J lost 4 bases; unmatched junction nucleotides: 8. CDR1 and CDR2 from the germline V gene are SGHRS and YFSETQ. The CDR3 contains 16 residues. CDR3 sequence reads: CASSTASGGWADTQYF. The DNA for the CDR3 is TGCGCCAGCAGCACCGCTAGCGGGGGGTGGGCAGATACGCAGTATTTT.

This clonotype was counted at least ten times. This chain links TRBV6-1 with TRBJ2-1; perhaps TRBD1 as D (6 bases). The CDR3 extends over 15 amino acids. V was pared by 8 bases and J by 9 bases, with 23 bases between. CDR1 MNHNS and CDR2 SASEGT come from the germline V gene. The CDR3 DNA sequence: TGTGCCAGCTCAGGGGATCTAGGTGGACCCAGTGAGCAGTTCTTC. Translating gives CASSGDLGGPSEQFF.

The genes are TRBV11-2 and TRBJ2-3, with 11 bases that match TRBD2. J lost 2 bases, V lost 3 bases, and 7 bases had no gene match. This CDR3 is built from 17 residues. Germline V gene sequence: CDR1 SGHAT, CDR2 FQNNGV. CDR3 protein: CASSFLTSGVTTDTQYF. The CDR3 DNA reads TGTGCCAGCAGCTTCCTGACTAGCGGGGTTACCACAGATACGCAGTATTTT.

V usage is TRBV9 and J usage is TRBJ2-1, with a possible D match to TRBD2 (6 bases). Germline V gives CDR1 SGDLS, CDR2 YYNGEE. The V gene lost 0 bases and the J gene lost 4 bases, with 11 bases spanning the gap. The CDR3 length is 15 residues. For the CDR3, the DNA is TGTGCCAGCAGCGTAGTGGTAGCGGAGTACAATGAGCAGTTCTTC. This codes for CASSVVVAEYNEQFF.

This clonotype was detected a few times. J is TRBJ1-1 and V is TRBV12-3 or TRBV12-4; perhaps TRBD1 as D (6 bases). CDR3 length equals 16 residues. Trimming removed 3 bases at V and 1 base at J, with 15 bases between. In nucleotides, the CDR3 is TGTGCCAGCAGTTTGAACCCACAGGGTGGGAACACTGAAGCTTTCTTT. This translates into CASSLNPQGGNTEAFF.

This sequence joins TRBV2 and TRBJ2-6, with D uncertain. V shed 8 bases and J shed 9 bases, with 8 bases lying between them. The germline CDR1 and CDR2 sequences are SNHLY and FYNNEI. The CDR3 is 11 amino acids. This chain's CDR3 is CASVTFNVLTF. CDR3 DNA: TGTGCCAGCGTTACCTTCAACGTCCTGACTTTC. Using reference TRBV2 and TRBJ2-6 for the parts outside the CDR3, the full variable domain is EPEVTQTPSHQVTQMGQEVILRCVPISNHLYFYWYRQILGQKVEFLVSFYNNEISEKSEIFDDQFSVERPDGSNFTLKIRSTKLEDSAMYFCASVTFNVLTFGAGSRLTVL.

The chain combines TRBV20-1 with TRBJ1-5; TRBD1 might be the D (5 bases). V dropped 8 bases and J dropped 3 bases, with 23 bases sitting between them. Germline V CDR1 and CDR2: DFQATT, SNEGSKA (reference sequence). CDR3 size: 16 residues. The CDR3 region has the DNA TGCAGTACTACTTACCGGGACGGAGGTTACAATCAGCCCCAGCATTTT. As protein: CSTTYRDGGYNQPQHF.

The V gene is TRBV9, the J gene TRBJ2-7; TRBD1 matches 7 bases. J was trimmed by 0 bases and V by 4 bases; bases with no gene match: 7. The CDR3 contains 15 residues. Germline assignment: CDR1 SGDLS and CDR2 YYNGEE. The CDR3 DNA is TGTGCCAGCAGCCTCGGGACAGACTTCTCCTACGAGCAGTACTTC. As protein: CASSLGTDFSYEQYF.

The table lists this clonotype with a few counts. V usage is TRBV2 and J usage is TRBJ2-5; 8 bases are shared with TRBD1. The V gene's germline CDR1 is SNHLY and CDR2 FYNNEI. J gave up 7 bases and V 3 bases, and 10 bases lay outside the gene matches. The CDR3 is 15 residues long. Here the CDR3 reads CASSEQGALQGTQYF. The CDR3 region has the DNA TGTGCCAGCAGTGAGCAGGGGGCGCTTCAGGGGACCCAGTACTTC.

This chain joins TRBV7-2 and TRBJ2-7, with D possibly being TRBD1 (6 bases). The ends were cut back, 3 bases at V and 7 bases at J, with 19 bases in the middle. This CDR3 comprises 15 residues. CDR1 and CDR2 (germline): SGHTA, FQGNSA. This CDR3 is CASSFLTGPIREQYF. DNA for the CDR3: TGTGCCAGCAGCTTCTTAACAGGGCCTATTCGGGAGCAGTACTTC.

This chain uses TRBV10-3 with TRBJ1-6, with a tentative D call TRBD1 (5 bases). Germline V CDR1 and CDR2: ENHRY, SYGVKD. This CDR3 spans 15 amino acids. Trimming stripped 0 bases from V and 7 bases from J, with 10 bases between. The CDR3 is CAISESGDPNSPLHF. CDR3 nucleotides: TGTGCCATCAGTGAGTCCGGGGACCCCAATTCACCCCTCCACTTT.

This clonotype was observed a single time. One end of the junction does not line up with germline, which may come from a read error. Here the CDR3 DNA reads TGTGCCAGCAACTTACAGGGGGTAGAGGATGAGCAGTTCTTC. It codes for CASNLQGVEDEQFF. This chain links TRBV7-3 with TRBJ2-1, with TRBD1 identical over 8 bases. Per the germline V gene, CDR1 is SGHTA and CDR2 is FQGTGA. There are 14 residues in the CDR3.

The rearrangement uses TRBV7-8 and TRBJ1-1, with D possibly TRBD1 on 5 matching bases. The length of the CDR3 is 15 residues. CDR1 is SGHVS and CDR2 is FQNEAQ in the germline V gene. V gave up 5 bases and J gave up 1 base, with 14 bases separating them. CDR3 protein: CASSPPGASNTEAFF. CDR3 nucleotides: TGTGCCAGCAGCCCTCCTGGGGCCTCGAACACTGAAGCTTTCTTT. Full variable domain (missing parts from reference TRBV7-8 and TRBJ1-1): GAGVSQSPRYKVAKRGQDVALRCDPISGHVSLFWYQQALGQGPEFLTYFQNEAQLDKSGLPSDRFFAERPEGSVSTLKIQRTQQEDSAVYLCASSPPGASNTEAFFGQGTRLTVV.

J is TRBJ2-5 and V is TRBV12-3 or TRBV12-4, with a possible D match to TRBD2 (5 bases). This CDR3 is 14 amino acids long. V lost 5 bases to trimming and J lost 0 bases, with 10 bases between them. CDR3 residues: CASSPTRNQETQYF. In DNA, the CDR3 is TGTGCCAGCAGTCCAACTAGGAACCAAGAGACCCAGTACTTC.

The genes are TRBV28 and TRBJ2-7; 7 bases fit TRBD1. The germline V gene has CDR1 MDHEN and CDR2 SYDVKM. The junction had 3 bases not matched to a gene; V was cut back by 7 bases and J by 0 bases. The CDR3 runs to 13 residues. CDR3 sequence: CASNQGDSYEQYF. The CDR3 DNA follows: TGTGCCAGCAATCAGGGGGACTCCTACGAGCAGTACTTC.

The chain couples TRBV13 to TRBJ2-7; the match to TRBD1 covers 7 bases. This CDR3 has 17 amino acids. Trimming cost V 4 bases and J 2 bases; bases outside gene matches: 14. CDR1 PRHDT and CDR2 FYEKMQ come from the germline V gene (reference sequence). In nucleotides, the CDR3 is TGTGCCAGCAGCTCGACGCCGTCCGGGACAGACGCCTACGAGCAGTACTTC. As protein: CASSSTPSGTDAYEQYF.

The chain recombines TRBV6-6 with TRBJ1-2; D gene uncertain. The CDR3 consists of 14 residues. CDR1 is MNHNY and CDR2 is SVGAGI in the germline V gene (reference sequence). Trimming left V 2 bases short and J 5 bases short, with 12 bases between. The CDR3 is CASSYGRPDYGYTF. The CDR3 nucleotides are TGTGCCAGCAGTTACGGCAGGCCGGATTATGGCTACACCTTC.

This clonotype was counted between two and nine times. The genes are TRBV20-1 and TRBJ1-1; 7 bases map to TRBD1. Germline V gene data show CDR1 as DFQATT and CDR2 as SNEGSKA (reference sequence). The CDR3 spans 13 residues. J lost 12 bases, V lost 5 bases, and 15 bases had no gene match. The CDR3 here is CSARPATGSGTFF. CDR3 DNA: TGCAGTGCTCGCCCCGCGACAGGGAGTGGGACTTTCTTT.

V is TRBV28 and J is TRBJ1-4, with D tentatively TRBD1 (6 bases). V dropped 6 bases and J dropped 8 bases, with 19 bases sitting between them. Germline V gives CDR1 MDHEN, CDR2 SYDVKM. CDR3 length equals 15 residues. The CDR3 reads CASSPGGAIKEKLFF. CDR3 sequence (DNA): TGTGCCAGCAGCCCGGGGGGGGCGATTAAGGAAAAACTGTTTTTT.

The gene calls are TRBV21-1 and TRBJ1-5. TRBV21-1 is a listed pseudogene. The CDR3 spans 20 residues. The CDR3 loop reads CASSKPLFISRALGNQPQHF. CDR3 nucleotides: TGTGCCAGCAGCAAACCCTTGTTTATTAGCAGAGCACTCGGCAATCAGCCCCAGCATTTT.

V is TRBV7-2 and J is TRBJ2-7; D unresolved. The germline V gene has CDR1 SGHTA and CDR2 FQGNSA. The CDR3 is 13 residues long. Deletions cut 4 bases from V and 0 bases from J, with 7 bases between. DNA of the CDR3: TGTGCCAGCAGCTCTCCCCACTCCTACGAGCAGTACTTC. Translated: CASSSPHSYEQYF.